Reported below is one TCR beta chain. Its specificity is not known. The data stem from a study of PD-1 blockade in classical Hodgkin lymphoma. Each patient relapsed following autologous stem cell transplantation, and prior brentuximab vedotin exposure differed. Classification of best responses gave complete response, partial response or progressive disease. Notes on the study in general: It was among complete responders that baseline diversity resembled that of newly diagnosed patients.

Measured with immunoSEQ multiplex PCR; TCRdb has only the in-frame clones, and not every one. The data hold around 41,000 clones, with roughly 70% observed a single time. The germline CDR1 and CDR2 sequences are MDHEN and SYDVKM. The CDR3 has 16 residues. The V segment lost 5 bases and the J segment 3 bases; nucleotides outside the gene matches: 8. This sample comprised peripheral blood mononuclear cells (PBMCs), obtained before the second cycle of nivolumab. The clonotype originates from a human donor with classical Hodgkin lymphoma. The chain has TRBV28 and TRBJ2-1; 9 bases fit TRBD2. The CDR3 bases are TGTGCCAGCAGTGTGGCCGGGACTAGCTTCTACAATGAGCAGTTCTTC. Translation gives CASSVAGTSFYNEQFF. The variable domain in full, completed from reference TRBV28 and TRBJ2-1, reads DVKVTQSSRYLVKRTGEKVFLECVQDMDHENMFWYRQDPGLGLRLIYFSYDVKMKEKGDIPEGYSVSREKKERFSLILESASTNQTSMYLCASSVAGTSFYNEQFFGPGTRLTVL.